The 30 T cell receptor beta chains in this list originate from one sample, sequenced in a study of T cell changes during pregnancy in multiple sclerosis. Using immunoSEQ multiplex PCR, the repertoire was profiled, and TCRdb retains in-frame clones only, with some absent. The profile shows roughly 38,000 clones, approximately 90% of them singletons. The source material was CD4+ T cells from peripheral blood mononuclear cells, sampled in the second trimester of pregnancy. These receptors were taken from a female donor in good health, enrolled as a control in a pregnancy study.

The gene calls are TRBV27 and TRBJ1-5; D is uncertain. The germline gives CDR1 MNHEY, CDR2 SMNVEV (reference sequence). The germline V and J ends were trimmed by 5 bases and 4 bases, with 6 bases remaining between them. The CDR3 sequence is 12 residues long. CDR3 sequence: CASSRGNQPQHF. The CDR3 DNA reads TGTGCCAGCAGTCGGGGAAATCAGCCCCAGCATTTT.

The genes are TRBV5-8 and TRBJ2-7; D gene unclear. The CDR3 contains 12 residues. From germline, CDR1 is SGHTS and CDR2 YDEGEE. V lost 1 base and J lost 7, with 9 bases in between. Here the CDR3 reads CASSLNSREQYF. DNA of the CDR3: TGTGCCAGCAGCTTGAATTCGAGGGAGCAGTACTTC.

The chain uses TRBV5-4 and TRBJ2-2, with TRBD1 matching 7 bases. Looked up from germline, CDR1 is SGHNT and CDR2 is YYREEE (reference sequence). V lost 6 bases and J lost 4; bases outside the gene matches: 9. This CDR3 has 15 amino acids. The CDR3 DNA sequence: TGTGCCAGCACCGACCAGGGGGTACCCACCGGGGAGCTGTTTTTT. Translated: CASTDQGVPTGELFF.

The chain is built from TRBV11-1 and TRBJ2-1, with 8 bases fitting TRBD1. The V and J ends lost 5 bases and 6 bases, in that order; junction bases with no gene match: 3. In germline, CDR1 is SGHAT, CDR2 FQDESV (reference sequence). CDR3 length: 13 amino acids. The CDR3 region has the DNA TGTGCCAGCAGCCGGGACAGGACCAATGAGCAGTTCTTC. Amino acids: CASSRDRTNEQFF. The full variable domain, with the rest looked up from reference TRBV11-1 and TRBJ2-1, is EAEVAQSPRYKITEKSQAVAFWCDPISGHATLYWYRQILGQGPELLVQFQDESVVDDSQLPKDRFSAERLKGVDSTLKIQPAELGDSAMYLCASSRDRTNEQFFGPGTRLTVL.

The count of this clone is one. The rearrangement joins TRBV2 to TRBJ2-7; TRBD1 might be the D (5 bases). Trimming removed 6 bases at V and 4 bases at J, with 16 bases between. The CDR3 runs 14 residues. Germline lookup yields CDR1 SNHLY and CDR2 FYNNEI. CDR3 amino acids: CASRNQGAYYEQYF. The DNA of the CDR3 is TGTGCCAGCAGGAATCAGGGTGCGTATTACGAGCAGTACTTC.

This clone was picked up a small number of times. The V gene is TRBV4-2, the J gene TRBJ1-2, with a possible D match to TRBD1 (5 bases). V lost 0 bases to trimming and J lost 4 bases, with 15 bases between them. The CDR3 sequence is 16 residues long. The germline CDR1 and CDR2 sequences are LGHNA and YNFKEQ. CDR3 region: CASSQDLGGTLYGYTF. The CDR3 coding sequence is TGTGCCAGCAGCCAAGATTTGGGAGGGACCCTCTATGGCTACACCTTC.

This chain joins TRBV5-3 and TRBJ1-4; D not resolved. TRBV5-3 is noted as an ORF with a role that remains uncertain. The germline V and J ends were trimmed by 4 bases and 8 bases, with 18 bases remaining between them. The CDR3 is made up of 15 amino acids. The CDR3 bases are TGTGCCAGAAGCCCACCATTAAGAGGGCGGGAAAAACTGTTTTTT. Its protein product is CARSPPLRGREKLFF.

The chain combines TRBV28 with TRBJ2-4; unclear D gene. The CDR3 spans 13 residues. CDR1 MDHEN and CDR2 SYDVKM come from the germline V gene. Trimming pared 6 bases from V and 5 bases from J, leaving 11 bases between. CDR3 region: CASSRQNENIQYF. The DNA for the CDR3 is TGTGCCAGCAGCCGCCAGAACGAAAACATTCAGTACTTC.

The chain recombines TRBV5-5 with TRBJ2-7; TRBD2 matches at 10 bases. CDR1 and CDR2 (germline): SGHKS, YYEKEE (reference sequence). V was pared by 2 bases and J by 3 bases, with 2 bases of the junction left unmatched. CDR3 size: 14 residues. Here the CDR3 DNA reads TGTGCCAGCAGCTTAGCGGGGGGGGTCTACGAGCAGTACTTC. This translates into CASSLAGGVYEQYF.

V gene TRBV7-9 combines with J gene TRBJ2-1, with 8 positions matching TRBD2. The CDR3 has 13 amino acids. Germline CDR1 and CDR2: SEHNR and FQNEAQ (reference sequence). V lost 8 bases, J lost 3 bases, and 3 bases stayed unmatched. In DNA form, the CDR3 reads TGTGCCAGCGGGCGGGGGGACTACAATGAGCAGTTCTTC. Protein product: CASGRGDYNEQFF.

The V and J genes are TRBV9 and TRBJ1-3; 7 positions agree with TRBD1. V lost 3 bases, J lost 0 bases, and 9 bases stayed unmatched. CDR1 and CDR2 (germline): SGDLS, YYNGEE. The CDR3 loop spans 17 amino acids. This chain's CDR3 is CASSDRMDRSSGNTIYF. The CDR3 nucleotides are TGTGCCAGCAGCGACCGCATGGACAGGTCCTCTGGAAACACCATATATTTT. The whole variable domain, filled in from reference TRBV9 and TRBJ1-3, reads DSGVTQTPKHLITATGQRVTLRCSPRSGDLSVYWYQQSLDQGLQFLIQYYNGEERAKGNILERFSAQQFPDLHSELNLSSLELGDSALYFCASSDRMDRSSGNTIYFGEGSWLTVV.

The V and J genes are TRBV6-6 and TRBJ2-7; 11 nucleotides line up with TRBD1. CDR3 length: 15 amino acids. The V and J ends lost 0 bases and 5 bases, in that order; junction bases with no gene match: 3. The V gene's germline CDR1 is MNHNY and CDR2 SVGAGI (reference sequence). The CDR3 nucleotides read TGTGCCAGCAGTTACTCGGGGACAGGGGGTCACGAGCAGTACTTC. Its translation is CASSYSGTGGHEQYF.

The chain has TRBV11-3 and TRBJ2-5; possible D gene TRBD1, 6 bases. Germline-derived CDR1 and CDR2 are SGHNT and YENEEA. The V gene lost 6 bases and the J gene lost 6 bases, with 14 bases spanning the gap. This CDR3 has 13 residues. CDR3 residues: CASSPGQQQTQYF. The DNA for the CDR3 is TGTGCCAGCAGTCCCGGACAGCAACAGACCCAGTACTTC.

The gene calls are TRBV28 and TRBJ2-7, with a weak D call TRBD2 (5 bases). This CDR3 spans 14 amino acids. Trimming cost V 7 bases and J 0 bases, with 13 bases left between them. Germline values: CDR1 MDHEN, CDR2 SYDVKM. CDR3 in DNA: TGTGCCAGCATGACCAGAGGGATCTCCTACGAGCAGTACTTC. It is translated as CASMTRGISYEQYF.

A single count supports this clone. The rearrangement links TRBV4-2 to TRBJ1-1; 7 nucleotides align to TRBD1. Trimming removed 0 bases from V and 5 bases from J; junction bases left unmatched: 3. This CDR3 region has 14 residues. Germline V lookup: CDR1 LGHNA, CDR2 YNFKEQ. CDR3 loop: CASSQENRGTEAFF. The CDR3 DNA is TGTGCCAGCAGCCAAGAGAACAGGGGAACTGAAGCTTTCTTT.

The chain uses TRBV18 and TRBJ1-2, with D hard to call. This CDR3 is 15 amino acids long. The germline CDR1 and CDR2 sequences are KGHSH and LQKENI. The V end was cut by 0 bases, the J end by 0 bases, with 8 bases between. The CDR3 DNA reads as TGTGCCAGCTCACCACCGGGGAGGACTAACTATGGCTACACCTTC. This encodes CASSPPGRTNYGYTF.

The CDR3: CASSLVTGQHYGYTF. CDR3 sequence (DNA): TGTGCCAGCAGCTTAGTTACTGGACAGCACTATGGCTACACCTTC. J is TRBJ1-2 and V is TRBV7-2, with D perhaps matching TRBD1 (6 bases). Per the germline V gene, CDR1 is SGHTA and CDR2 is FQGNSA. The CDR3 is 15 residues long. The germline V and J ends were trimmed by 1 base and 3 bases, with 12 bases remaining between them. Combining the CDR3 with reference TRBV7-2 and TRBJ1-2 gives the whole variable domain GAGVSQSPSNKVTEKGKDVELRCDPISGHTALYWYRQSLGQGLEFLIYFQGNSAPDKSGLPSDRFSAERTGGSVSTLTIQRTQQEDSAVYLCASSLVTGQHYGYTFGSGTRLTVV.

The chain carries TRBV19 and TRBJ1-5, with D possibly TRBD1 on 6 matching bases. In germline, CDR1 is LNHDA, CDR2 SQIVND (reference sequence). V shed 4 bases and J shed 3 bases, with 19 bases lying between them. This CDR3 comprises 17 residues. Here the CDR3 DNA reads TGTGCCAGTAGTACCCCGAGGGGGTCCCCCCCCAATCAGCCCCAGCATTTT. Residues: CASSTPRGSPPNQPQHF.

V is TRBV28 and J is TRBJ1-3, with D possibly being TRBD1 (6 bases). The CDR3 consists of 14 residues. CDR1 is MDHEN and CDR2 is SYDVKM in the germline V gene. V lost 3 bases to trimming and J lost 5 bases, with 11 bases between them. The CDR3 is CASSFQGTRNTIYF. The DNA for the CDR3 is TGTGCCAGCAGTTTCCAGGGGACCCGAAACACCATATATTTT.

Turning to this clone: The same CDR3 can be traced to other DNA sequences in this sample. This chain's CDR3 is CASSQVWQGPTNEKLFF. DNA of the CDR3: TGTGCCAGCAGCCAAGTCTGGCAGGGCCCAACTAATGAAAAACTGTTTTTT. This rearrangement joins TRBV4-2 to TRBJ1-4, with D tentatively TRBD1 (5 bases). V was cut by 1 base and J by 0 bases, with 12 bases left in between. This CDR3 spans 17 amino acids. Looked up from germline, CDR1 is LGHNA and CDR2 is YNFKEQ.

This chain's CDR3 is CASSVQQVNQPQHF. The CDR3 bases are TGTGCCAGCAGTGTTCAACAGGTCAATCAGCCCCAGCATTTT. The chain combines TRBV6-1 with TRBJ1-5; a weak D match, TRBD1 (5 bases). V was cut by 4 bases and J by 3 bases, with 10 bases left in between. This CDR3 is 14 amino acids long. CDR1 and CDR2 from the germline V gene are MNHNS and SASEGT.

CDR3: CASRTAGSDQPQHF. CDR3 nucleotide sequence: TGTGCCAGTAGAACGGCAGGGTCAGATCAGCCCCAGCATTTT. The chain joins TRBV19 to TRBJ1-5; TRBD1 might be the D (5 bases). Deletions cut 6 bases from V and 5 bases from J, with 14 bases between. The germline V gene has CDR1 LNHDA and CDR2 SQIVND (reference sequence). CDR3 length: 14 residues. Full variable domain (rest looked up from reference TRBV19 and TRBJ1-5): DGGITQSPKYLFRKEGQNVTLSCEQNLNHDAMYWYRQDPGQGLRLIYYSQIVNDFQKGDIAEGYSVSREKKESFPLTVTSAQKNPTAFYLCASRTAGSDQPQHFGDGTRLSIL.

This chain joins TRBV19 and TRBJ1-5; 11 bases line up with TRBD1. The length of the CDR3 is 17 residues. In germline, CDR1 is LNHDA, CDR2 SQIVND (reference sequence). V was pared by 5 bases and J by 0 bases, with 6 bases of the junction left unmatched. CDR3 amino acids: CASSFRTGGYSNQPQHF. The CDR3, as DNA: TGTGCCAGTAGTTTCCGGACAGGGGGCTATAGCAATCAGCCCCAGCATTTT.

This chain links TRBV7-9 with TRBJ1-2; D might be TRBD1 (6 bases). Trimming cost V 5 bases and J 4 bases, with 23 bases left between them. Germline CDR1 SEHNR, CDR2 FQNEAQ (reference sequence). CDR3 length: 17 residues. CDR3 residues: CASSPTRGSWASYGYTF. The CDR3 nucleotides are TGTGCCAGCAGCCCAACCAGGGGATCCTGGGCAAGCTATGGCTACACCTTC.

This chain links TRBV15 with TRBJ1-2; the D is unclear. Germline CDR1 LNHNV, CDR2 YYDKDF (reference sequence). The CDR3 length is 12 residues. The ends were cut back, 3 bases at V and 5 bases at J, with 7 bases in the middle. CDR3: CATSRTGYGYTF. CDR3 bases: TGTGCCACCAGCAGGACTGGATATGGCTACACCTTC.

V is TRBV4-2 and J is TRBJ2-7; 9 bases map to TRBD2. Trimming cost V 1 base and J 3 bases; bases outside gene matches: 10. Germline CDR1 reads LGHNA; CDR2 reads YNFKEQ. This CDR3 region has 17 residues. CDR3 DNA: TGTGCCAGCAGCCAAGGGCGACTTGGCGGGGGGGTCTACGAGCAGTACTTC. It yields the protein CASSQGRLGGGVYEQYF.

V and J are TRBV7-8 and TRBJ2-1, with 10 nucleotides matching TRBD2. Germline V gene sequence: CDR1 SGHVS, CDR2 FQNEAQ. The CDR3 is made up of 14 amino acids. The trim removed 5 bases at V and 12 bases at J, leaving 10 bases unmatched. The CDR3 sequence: CASSPSGTSAAQFF. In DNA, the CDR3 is TGTGCCAGCAGCCCGTCCGGGACTAGCGCCGCGCAGTTCTTC.

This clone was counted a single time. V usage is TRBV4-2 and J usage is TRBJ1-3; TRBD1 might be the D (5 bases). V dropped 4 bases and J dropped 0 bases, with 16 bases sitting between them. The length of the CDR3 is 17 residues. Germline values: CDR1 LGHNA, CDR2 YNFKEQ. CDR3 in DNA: TGTGCCAGCAGCCGCGAGGGGAGGGGAGGCTCTGGAAACACCATATATTTT. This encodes CASSREGRGGSGNTIYF.

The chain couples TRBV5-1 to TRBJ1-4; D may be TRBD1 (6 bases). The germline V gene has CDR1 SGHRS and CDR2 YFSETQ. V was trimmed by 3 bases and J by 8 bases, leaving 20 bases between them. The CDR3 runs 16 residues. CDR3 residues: CASSWQAGANGEKLFF. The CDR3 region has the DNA TGCGCCAGCAGCTGGCAGGCGGGGGCGAACGGGGAAAAACTGTTTTTT.

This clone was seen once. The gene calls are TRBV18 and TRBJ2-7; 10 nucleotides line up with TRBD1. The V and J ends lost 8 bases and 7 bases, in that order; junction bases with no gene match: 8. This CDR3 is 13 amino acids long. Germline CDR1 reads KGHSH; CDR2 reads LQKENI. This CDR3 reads CASRDRGSQEQYF. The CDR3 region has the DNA TGTGCCAGCCGGGACAGGGGAAGTCAGGAGCAGTACTTC.